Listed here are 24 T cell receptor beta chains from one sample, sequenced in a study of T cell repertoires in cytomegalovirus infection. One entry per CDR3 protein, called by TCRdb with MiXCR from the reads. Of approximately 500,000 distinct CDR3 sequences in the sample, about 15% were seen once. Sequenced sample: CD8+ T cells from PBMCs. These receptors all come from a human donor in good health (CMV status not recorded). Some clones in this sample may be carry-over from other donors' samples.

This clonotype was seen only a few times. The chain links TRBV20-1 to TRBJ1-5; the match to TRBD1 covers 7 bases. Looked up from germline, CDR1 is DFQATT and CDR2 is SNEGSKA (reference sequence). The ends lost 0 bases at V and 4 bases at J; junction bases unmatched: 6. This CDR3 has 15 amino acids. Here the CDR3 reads CSARDPGQLNQPQHF. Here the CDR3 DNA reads TGCAGTGCTAGAGATCCGGGACAGTTAAATCAGCCCCAGCATTTT.

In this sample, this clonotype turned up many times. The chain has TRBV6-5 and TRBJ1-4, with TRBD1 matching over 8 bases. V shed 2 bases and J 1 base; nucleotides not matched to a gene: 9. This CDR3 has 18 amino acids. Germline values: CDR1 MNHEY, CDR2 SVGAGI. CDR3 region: CASSYAGQDHLTNEKLFF. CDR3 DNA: TGTGCCAGCAGTTACGCGGGACAGGACCACTTAACTAATGAAAAACTGTTTTTT.

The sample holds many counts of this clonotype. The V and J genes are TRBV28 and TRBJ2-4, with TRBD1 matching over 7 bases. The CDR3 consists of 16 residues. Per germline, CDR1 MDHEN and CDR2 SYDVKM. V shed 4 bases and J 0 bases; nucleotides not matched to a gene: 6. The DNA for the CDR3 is TGTGCCAGCAGTTCCGGGACAGAACTAGCCAAAAACATTCAGTACTTC. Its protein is CASSSGTELAKNIQYF.

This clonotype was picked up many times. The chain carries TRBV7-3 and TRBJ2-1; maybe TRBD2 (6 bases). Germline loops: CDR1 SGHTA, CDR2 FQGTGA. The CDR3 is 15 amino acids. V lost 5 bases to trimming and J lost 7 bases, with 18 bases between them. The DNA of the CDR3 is TGTGCCAGCAGCCTAGGGCGGGGCCGAAGAAATGAGCAGTTCTTC. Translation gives CASSLGRGRRNEQFF.

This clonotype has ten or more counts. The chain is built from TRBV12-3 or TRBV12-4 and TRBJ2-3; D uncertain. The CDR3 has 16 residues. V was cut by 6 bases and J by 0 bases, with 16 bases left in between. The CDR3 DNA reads TGTGCCAGCAGCTCCACTTCCATGCCTAGCACAGATACGCAGTATTTT. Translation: CASSSTSMPSTDTQYF.

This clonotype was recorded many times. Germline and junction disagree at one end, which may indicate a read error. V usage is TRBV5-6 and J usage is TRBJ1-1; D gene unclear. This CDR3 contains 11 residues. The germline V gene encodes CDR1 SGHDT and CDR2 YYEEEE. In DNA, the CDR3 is TGTGCCAGCAGTTTGGCCTCTGAAGCTTTCTTT. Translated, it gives CASSLASEAFF.

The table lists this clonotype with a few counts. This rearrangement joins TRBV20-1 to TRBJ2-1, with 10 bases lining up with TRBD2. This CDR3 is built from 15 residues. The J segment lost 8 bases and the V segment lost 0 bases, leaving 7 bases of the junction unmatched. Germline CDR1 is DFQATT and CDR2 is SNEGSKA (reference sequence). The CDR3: CSARDRAGGKDEQFF. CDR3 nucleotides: TGCAGTGCTAGAGATAGAGCGGGAGGGAAAGATGAGCAGTTCTTC.

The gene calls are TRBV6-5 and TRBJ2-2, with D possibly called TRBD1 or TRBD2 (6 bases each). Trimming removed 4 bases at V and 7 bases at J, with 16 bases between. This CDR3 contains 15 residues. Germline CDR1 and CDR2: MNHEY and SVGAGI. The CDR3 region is CASSFGQGRGGELFF. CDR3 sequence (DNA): TGTGCCAGCAGTTTCGGGCAGGGGCGGGGCGGGGAGCTGTTTTTT.

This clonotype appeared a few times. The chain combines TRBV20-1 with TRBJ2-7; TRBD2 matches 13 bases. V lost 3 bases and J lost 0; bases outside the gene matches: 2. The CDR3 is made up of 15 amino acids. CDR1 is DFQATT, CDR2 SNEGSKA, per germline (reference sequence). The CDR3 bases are TGCAGTGCTAGGGGACTAGCGGGGATCTCCTACGAGCAGTACTTC. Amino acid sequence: CSARGLAGISYEQYF.

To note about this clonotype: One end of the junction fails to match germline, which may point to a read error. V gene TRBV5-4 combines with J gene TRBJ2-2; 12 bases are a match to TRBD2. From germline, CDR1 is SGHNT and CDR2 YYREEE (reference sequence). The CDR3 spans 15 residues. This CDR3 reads CAGSSGLAGTGELFF. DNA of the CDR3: TGTGCCGGCAGCTCTGGACTAGCGGGAACCGGGGAGCTGTTTTTT. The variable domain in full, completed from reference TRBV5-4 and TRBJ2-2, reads ETGVTQSPTHLIKTRGQQVTLRCSSQSGHNTVSWYQQALGQGPQFIFQYYREEENGRGNFPPRFSGLQFPNYSSELNVNALELDDSALYLCAGSSGLAGTGELFFGEGSRLTVL.

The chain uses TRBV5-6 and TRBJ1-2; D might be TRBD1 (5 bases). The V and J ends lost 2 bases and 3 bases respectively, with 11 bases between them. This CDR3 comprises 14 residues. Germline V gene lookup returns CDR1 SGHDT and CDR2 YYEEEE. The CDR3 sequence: CASSFLTGHYGYTF. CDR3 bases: TGTGCCAGCAGCTTCCTTACGGGACACTATGGCTACACCTTC.

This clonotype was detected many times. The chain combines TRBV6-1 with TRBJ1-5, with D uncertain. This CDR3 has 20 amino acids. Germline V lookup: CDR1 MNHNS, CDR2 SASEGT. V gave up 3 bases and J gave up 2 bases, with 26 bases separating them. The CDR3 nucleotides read TGTGCCAGCAGTGACCTCGTAACGGAAACGGGGATTTGGGGCAATCAGCCCCAGCATTTT. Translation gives CASSDLVTETGIWGNQPQHF.

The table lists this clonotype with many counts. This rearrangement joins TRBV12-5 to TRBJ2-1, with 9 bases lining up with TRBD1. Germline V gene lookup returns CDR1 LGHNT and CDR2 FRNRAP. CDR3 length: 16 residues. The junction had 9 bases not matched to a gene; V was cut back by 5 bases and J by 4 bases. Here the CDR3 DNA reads TGTGCTAGTGGTCCCGGACAGGGGTTAGTGTACAATGAGCAGTTCTTC. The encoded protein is CASGPGQGLVYNEQFF.

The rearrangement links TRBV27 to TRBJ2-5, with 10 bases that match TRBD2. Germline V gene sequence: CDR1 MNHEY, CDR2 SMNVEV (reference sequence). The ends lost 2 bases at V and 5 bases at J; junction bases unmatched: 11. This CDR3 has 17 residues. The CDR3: CASSLRAGGPEWETQYF. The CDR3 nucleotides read TGTGCCAGCAGTTTAAGAGCGGGAGGGCCGGAATGGGAGACCCAGTACTTC.

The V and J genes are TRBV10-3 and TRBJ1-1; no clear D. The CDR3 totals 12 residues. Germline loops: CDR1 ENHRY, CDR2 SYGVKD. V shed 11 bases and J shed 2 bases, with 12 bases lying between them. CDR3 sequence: CASHGFNTEAFF. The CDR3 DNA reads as TGTGCCTCCCACGGATTTAACACTGAAGCTTTCTTT.

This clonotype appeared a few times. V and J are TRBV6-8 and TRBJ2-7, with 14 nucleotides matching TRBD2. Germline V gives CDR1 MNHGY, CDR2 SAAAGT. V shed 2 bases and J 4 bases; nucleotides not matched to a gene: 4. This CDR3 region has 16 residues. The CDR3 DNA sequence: TGTGCCAGCAGTTACCGGACTAGCGGGGGGCAATACGAGCAGTACTTC. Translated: CASSYRTSGGQYEQYF.

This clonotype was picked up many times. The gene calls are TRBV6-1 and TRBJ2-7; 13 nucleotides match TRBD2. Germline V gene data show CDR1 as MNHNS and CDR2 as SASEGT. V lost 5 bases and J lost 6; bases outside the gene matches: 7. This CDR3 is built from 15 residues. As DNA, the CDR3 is TGTGCCAGCAGTATGACTAGCGGGGGGCGTCCCGAGCAGTACTTC. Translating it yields CASSMTSGGRPEQYF.

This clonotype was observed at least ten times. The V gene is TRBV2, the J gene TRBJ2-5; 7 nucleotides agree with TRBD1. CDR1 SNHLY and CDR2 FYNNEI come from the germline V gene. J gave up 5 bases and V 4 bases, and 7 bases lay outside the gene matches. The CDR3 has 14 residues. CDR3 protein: CASSGEGAKETQYF. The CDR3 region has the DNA TGTGCCAGCAGTGGTGAGGGGGCTAAGGAGACCCAGTACTTC.

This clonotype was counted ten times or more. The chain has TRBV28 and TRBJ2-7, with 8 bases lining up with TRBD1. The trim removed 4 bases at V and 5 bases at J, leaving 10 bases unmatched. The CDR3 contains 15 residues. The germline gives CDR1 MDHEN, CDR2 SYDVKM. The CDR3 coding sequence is TGTGCCAGCAGTTCCCTTCAGGGGGCCGACCACGAGCAGTACTTC. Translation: CASSSLQGADHEQYF. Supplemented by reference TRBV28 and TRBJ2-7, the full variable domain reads DVKVTQSSRYLVKRTGEKVFLECVQDMDHENMFWYRQDPGLGLRLIYFSYDVKMKEKGDIPEGYSVSREKKERFSLILESASTNQTSMYLCASSSLQGADHEQYFGPGTRLTVT.

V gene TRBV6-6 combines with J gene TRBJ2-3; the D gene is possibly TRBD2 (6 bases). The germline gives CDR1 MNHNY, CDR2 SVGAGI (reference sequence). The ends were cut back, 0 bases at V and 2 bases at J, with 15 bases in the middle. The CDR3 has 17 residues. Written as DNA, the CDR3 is TGTGCCAGCAGTTACTCTGCCTCGGCGGGGCACACAGATACGCAGTATTTT. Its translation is CASSYSASAGHTDTQYF.

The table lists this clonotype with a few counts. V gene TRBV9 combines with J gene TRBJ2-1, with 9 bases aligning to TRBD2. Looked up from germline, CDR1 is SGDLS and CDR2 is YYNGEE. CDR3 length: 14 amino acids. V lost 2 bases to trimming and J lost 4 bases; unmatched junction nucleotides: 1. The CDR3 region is CASSVSGRYNEQFF. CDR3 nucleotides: TGTGCCAGCAGCGTTAGCGGGAGATACAATGAGCAGTTCTTC.

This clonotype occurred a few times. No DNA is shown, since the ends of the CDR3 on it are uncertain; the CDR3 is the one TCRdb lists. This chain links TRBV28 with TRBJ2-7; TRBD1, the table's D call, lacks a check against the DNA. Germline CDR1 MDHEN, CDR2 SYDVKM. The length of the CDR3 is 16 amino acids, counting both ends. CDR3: CASSSSPGQTSYEQYF.

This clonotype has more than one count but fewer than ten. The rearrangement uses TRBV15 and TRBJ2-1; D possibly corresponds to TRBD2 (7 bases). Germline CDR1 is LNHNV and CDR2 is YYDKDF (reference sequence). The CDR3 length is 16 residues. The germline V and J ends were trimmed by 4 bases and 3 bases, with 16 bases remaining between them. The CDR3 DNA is TGTGCCACCAGCACCCCGCGGGGGCCCAGCTACAATGAGCAGTTCTTC. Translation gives CATSTPRGPSYNEQFF.

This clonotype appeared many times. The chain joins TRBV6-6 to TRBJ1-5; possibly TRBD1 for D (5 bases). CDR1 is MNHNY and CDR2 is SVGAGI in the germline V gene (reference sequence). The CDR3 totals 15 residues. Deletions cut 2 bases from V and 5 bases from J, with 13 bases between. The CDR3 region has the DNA TGTGCCAGCAGTTACGACTTAGGGGCGGATCAGCCCCAGCATTTT. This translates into CASSYDLGADQPQHF.